These 23 T cell receptor beta chains were sequenced from one sample in a study of beta chain features in type 1 diabetes (dated by TCRdb to the late 2010s). Libraries were prepared through the immunoSEQ multiplex PCR assay. The entire amount of isolated RNA was reverse transcribed using the High Capacity cDNA Reverse Transcription Kit, so the sequenced TCRB transcripts were expressed ones. The clones in this table, taken by TCRdb from immuneACCESS, are in-frame only. Not every clone is retained; where verified, under half of the shortfall comes from an unresolved V gene, and the cause of the rest is unknown. The sample data list hundreds of thousands of clones, and over 9.5% of these were observed just once. Around 0.015% of the sample goes to the ten largest clones. The sample comprised naive CD4+ T cells from blood. This specimen's cell subset or site label, interpreted: true naive CD4+ T cells. Every receptor here comes from a man aged 18 to 30 in good health.

This clone showed up just a few times. The chain is built from TRBV2 and TRBJ1-4, with a possible D match to TRBD1 (6 bases). V was shortened by 5 bases and J by 7 bases, with 14 bases between the two germline ends. CDR1 and CDR2 from the germline V gene are SNHLY and FYNNEI. This CDR3 is built from 14 residues. CDR3 in amino acids: CASSNTGQGEKLFF. The CDR3 DNA is TGTGCCAGCAGTAATACAGGGCAAGGTGAAAAACTGTTTTTT.

The chain carries TRBV9 and TRBJ2-3, with a weak D call TRBD1 (7 bases). The V and J ends lost 4 bases and 0 bases respectively, with 12 bases between them. From germline, CDR1 is SGDLS and CDR2 YYNGEE. The CDR3 runs to 15 residues. The CDR3 coding sequence is TGTGCCAGCAGCATGGGGGGACAGAGCACAGATACGCAGTATTTT. Translated: CASSMGGQSTDTQYF.

The chain employs TRBV19 and TRBJ2-3; 9 bases line up with TRBD1. CDR3 length equals 15 residues. CDR1 is LNHDA, CDR2 SQIVND, per germline (reference sequence). The J segment lost 10 bases and the V segment lost 4 bases, leaving 12 bases of the junction unmatched. CDR3 nucleotide sequence: TGTGCCAGTAGTAGTTCGGGACAGGGCACCCAGCCGCAGTATTTT. This encodes CASSSSGQGTQPQYF.

The chain joins TRBV7-3 to TRBJ2-7, with TRBD1 identical over 7 bases. Germline CDR1 is SGHTA and CDR2 is FQGTGA. The V gene end was trimmed by 2 bases and the J gene end by 3 bases; junction bases not matched to a gene: 7. CDR3 length: 15 amino acids. The CDR3 DNA sequence: TGTGCCAGCAGCTTAGGAGGCAGGGGGAACTACGAGCAGTACTTC. It codes for CASSLGGRGNYEQYF. Full variable domain (missing parts from reference TRBV7-3 and TRBJ2-7): GAGVSQTPSNKVTEKGKYVELRCDPISGHTALYWYRQSLGQGPEFLIYFQGTGAADDSGLPNDRFFAVRPEGSVSTLKIQRTERGDSAVYLCASSLGGRGNYEQYFGPGTRLTVT.

The V gene is TRBV4-1, the J gene TRBJ1-2; 7 nucleotides match TRBD1. V lost 3 bases to trimming and J lost 2 bases; unmatched junction nucleotides: 3. Germline assignment: CDR1 MGHRA and CDR2 YSYEKL. The CDR3 is 14 residues long. Written as DNA, the CDR3 is TGCGCCAGCAGCCACCTCAGGGGGAACTATGGCTACACCTTC. The encoded protein is CASSHLRGNYGYTF.

There are a few counts of this clone. The chain has TRBV5-1 and TRBJ2-7; 7 bases match TRBD1. With V trimmed by 5 bases and J by 2 bases, 7 bases remained unmatched. Germline assignment: CDR1 SGHRS and CDR2 YFSETQ. CDR3 length equals 14 residues. The CDR3 DNA sequence: TGCGCCAGCAGACGTGGGACAGCCGCCTACGAGCAGTACTTC. This gives the protein CASRRGTAAYEQYF.

This clone was seen more than once but under ten times. The chain combines TRBV6-5 with TRBJ2-3; possibly TRBD1 for D (5 bases). The CDR3 spans 13 residues. Trimming shortened V by 6 bases and J by 3 bases, and 10 bases separated the two germline ends. In germline, CDR1 is MNHEY, CDR2 SVGAGI. The CDR3 DNA follows: TGTGCCAGCAGCGGCGCAGGGACAGATACGCAGTATTTT. It yields the protein CASSGAGTDTQYF.

CDR3 coding DNA: TGTGCCAGCAGTTACGGGACAGGGGGCCAGTTGGCAAAACTGTTTTTT. It is translated as CASSYGTGGQLAKLFF. This chain links TRBV6-5 with TRBJ1-4; 12 nucleotides line up with TRBD1. Unmatched junction bases numbered 8, after V lost 2 bases and J lost 10 bases. The CDR3 contains 16 residues. Germline lookup yields CDR1 MNHEY and CDR2 SVGAGI.

This clone was seen a handful of times. The chain links TRBV7-8 to TRBJ2-4; TRBD2 agrees at 8 bases. Unmatched junction bases numbered 11, after V lost 5 bases and J lost 8 bases. This CDR3 is 15 amino acids long. The germline V gene has CDR1 SGHVS and CDR2 FQNEAQ. In DNA, the CDR3 is TGTGCCAGCAGCAGAGGCCGGGGGGGTGTTTACATTCAGTACTTC. Amino acids: CASSRGRGGVYIQYF.

This clone was observed a few times. The chain has TRBV6-5 and TRBJ2-1, with D tentatively TRBD1 (6 bases). V was trimmed by 4 bases and J by 0 bases, leaving 13 bases between them. The CDR3 is made up of 16 amino acids. Germline V CDR1 and CDR2: MNHEY, SVGAGI. The CDR3 nucleotides are TGTGCCAGCAGTTCCCATTCGGACAGCTCCTACAATGAGCAGTTCTTC. Its protein product is CASSSHSDSSYNEQFF.

This chain links TRBV7-2 with TRBJ2-5; a weak D match, TRBD1 (6 bases). CDR3 length equals 13 residues. V was pared by 4 bases and J by 3 bases, with 9 bases between. CDR1 is SGHTA, CDR2 FQGNSA, per germline. CDR3 sequence reads: CASSYRTEETQYF. In DNA, the CDR3 is TGTGCCAGCAGCTACCGGACAGAAGAGACCCAGTACTTC.

In this sample, this clone turned up a few times. The V and J genes are TRBV9 and TRBJ2-1; 10 nucleotides align to TRBD2. Unmatched junction bases numbered 4, after V lost 0 bases and J lost 7 bases. The CDR3 spans 15 residues. Germline V lookup: CDR1 SGDLS, CDR2 YYNGEE. This chain's CDR3 is CASSVELAGMNEQFF. In DNA form, the CDR3 reads TGTGCCAGCAGCGTAGAACTAGCGGGGATGAATGAGCAGTTCTTC. Combining the CDR3 with reference TRBV9 and TRBJ2-1 gives the whole variable domain DSGVTQTPKHLITATGQRVTLRCSPRSGDLSVYWYQQSLDQGLQFLIQYYNGEERAKGNILERFSAQQFPDLHSELNLSSLELGDSALYFCASSVELAGMNEQFFGPGTRLTVL.

The V gene is TRBV5-4, the J gene TRBJ2-3; 8 bases match TRBD2. V shed 1 base and J 0 bases; nucleotides not matched to a gene: 4. Germline V gene sequence: CDR1 SGHNT, CDR2 YYREEE (reference sequence). CDR3 size: 16 residues. The CDR3 sequence is CASSLRTSPSTDTQYF. Written as DNA, the CDR3 is TGTGCCAGCAGCTTGCGGACTAGCCCTAGCACAGATACGCAGTATTTT.

A few counts support this clone. The chain carries TRBV7-2 and TRBJ2-1; 8 bases line up with TRBD2. CDR1 is SGHTA and CDR2 is FQGNSA in the germline V gene. V was clipped by 5 bases and J by 6 bases; unmatched bases: 6. The CDR3 runs 14 residues. The DNA for the CDR3 is TGTGCCAGCAGCATACCGGGACTAGTCAATGAGCAGTTCTTC. It yields the protein CASSIPGLVNEQFF.

There are a few counts of this clone. The V gene is TRBV30, the J gene TRBJ2-2, with TRBD1 as a possible D gene (5 bases). This CDR3 has 14 amino acids. The germline V gene encodes CDR1 GTSNPN and CDR2 SVGIG (reference sequence). V dropped 3 bases and J dropped 1 base, with 9 bases sitting between them. In DNA form, the CDR3 reads TGTGCCTGGAGCCTTGGACAGAACACCGGGGAGCTGTTTTTT. It specifies CAWSLGQNTGELFF.

This clone has a handful of counts. This rearrangement joins TRBV11-2 to TRBJ2-2, with 10 bases lining up with TRBD2. Germline CDR1 is SGHAT and CDR2 is FQNNGV. V lost 3 bases, J lost 5 bases, and 6 bases stayed unmatched. This CDR3 has 16 residues. This CDR3 reads CASSFAGTSVTGELFF. The CDR3 nucleotides read TGTGCCAGCAGCTTTGCCGGGACTAGCGTTACCGGGGAGCTGTTTTTT.

This clone was counted between two and nine times. This sequence joins TRBV4-1 and TRBJ1-1; 9 bases are a match to TRBD1. The length of the CDR3 is 17 residues. V trimming: 0 bases; J trimming: 4 bases; junction bases outside the gene matches: 9. In germline, CDR1 is MGHRA, CDR2 YSYEKL. CDR3 amino acids: CASSQEGQGRPVTEAFF. The CDR3 DNA follows: TGCGCCAGCAGCCAAGAAGGACAGGGGCGGCCGGTCACTGAAGCTTTCTTT.

The sample holds many counts of this clone. The rearrangement joins TRBV4-3 to TRBJ2-1; possibly TRBD2 for D (6 bases). The CDR3 runs 15 residues. The germline CDR1 and CDR2 sequences are LGHNA and YSLEER. V lost 5 bases, J lost 10 bases, and 21 bases lay in between. The CDR3 spells CASSVRDSGLQEQFF. CDR3 nucleotide sequence: TGCGCCAGCAGCGTCCGGGACTCCGGACTACAGGAGCAGTTCTTC.

A few counts support this clone. V usage is TRBV30 and J usage is TRBJ1-4, with 8 bases matching TRBD1. Germline V CDR1 and CDR2: GTSNPN, SVGIG (reference sequence). The junction had 5 bases not matched to a gene; V was cut back by 8 bases and J by 9 bases. This CDR3 contains 11 residues. The CDR3 bases are TGTGCCGGCGGGACAGGAAAAAAACTGTTTTTT. It codes for CAGGTGKKLFF.

The V and J genes are TRBV9 and TRBJ2-7, with 9 bases matching TRBD2. The CDR3 covers 15 residues. CDR1 SGDLS and CDR2 YYNGEE come from the germline V gene. The trim removed 1 base at V and 5 bases at J, leaving 7 bases unmatched. The chain's CDR3 is CASSVSASGINEQYF. Written as DNA, the CDR3 is TGTGCCAGCAGCGTATCCGCTAGCGGGATAAACGAGCAGTACTTC.

This clone was counted between two and nine times. The J gene is TRBJ1-6, the V gene TRBV5-1, with unresolved D. CDR1 SGHRS and CDR2 YFSETQ come from the germline V gene. The CDR3 totals 14 residues. V lost 0 bases and J 7 bases, leaving 8 bases between the germline ends. The CDR3 loop reads CASSLAGENSPLHF. In DNA, the CDR3 is TGCGCCAGCAGCTTGGCCGGGGAGAATTCACCCCTCCACTTT.

The V and J genes are TRBV28 and TRBJ2-7, with 7 nucleotides matching TRBD1. CDR1 MDHEN and CDR2 SYDVKM come from the germline V gene. The V gene end was trimmed by 5 bases and the J gene end by 2 bases; junction bases not matched to a gene: 6. CDR3 length equals 14 residues. CDR3 sequence (DNA): TGTGCCAGCAGTATTGGACAGGAACCCTACGAGCAGTACTTC. This gives the protein CASSIGQEPYEQYF.

In its sample, this clone was seen a few times. The chain combines TRBV30 with TRBJ2-3; 9 nucleotides agree with TRBD1. Germline V gene lookup returns CDR1 GTSNPN and CDR2 SVGIG (reference sequence). V was clipped by 5 bases and J by 0 bases; unmatched bases: 6. The CDR3 contains 15 residues. The CDR3 protein is CAWARDRVSTDTQYF. The CDR3 nucleotides are TGTGCCTGGGCCCGGGACAGGGTTAGCACAGATACGCAGTATTTT.